These 11 T cell receptor beta chains originate from one sample sequenced in a study of blood T cells in healthy people across ages. A second PCR of 7 to 11 cycles used a sample-barcoded 5' primer and a J-beta primer mix. TCRdb reprocessed the 5' RACE reads via MiXCR and lists one record per CDR3 protein. The sample shows some 750,000 distinct CDR3 sequences, 20% to 25% of them seen only once. Sequencing was done on a sample of blood. The origin of the receptors is a man between 70 and 80 years old in good health.

The chain couples TRBV24-1 to TRBJ2-7, with 11 nucleotides matching TRBD2. The CDR3 consists of 15 residues. The germline V gene has CDR1 KGHDR and CDR2 SFDVKD. V gave up 4 bases and J gave up 2 bases; unmatched junction bases: 3. This chain's CDR3 is CATSDRSGGAYEQYF. The CDR3 coding sequence is TGTGCCACCAGTGACCGTAGCGGGGGGGCCTACGAGCAGTACTTC.

This clonotype was recorded a few times. The chain couples TRBV4-3 to TRBJ2-1; D uncertain. CDR1 LGHNA and CDR2 YSLEER come from the germline V gene. The CDR3 length is 13 residues. V shed 0 bases and J shed 7 bases, with 7 bases lying between them. CDR3 residues: CASSQDRANEQFF. The CDR3 coding sequence is TGCGCCAGCAGCCAAGATAGGGCAAATGAGCAGTTCTTC.

The chain couples TRBV20-1 to TRBJ1-2, with D possibly matching TRBD1 (6 bases). Trimming took 7 bases from V and 4 from J, leaving 16 bases between them. The CDR3 totals 13 residues. Per germline, CDR1 DFQATT and CDR2 SNEGSKA (reference sequence). CDR3 nucleotides: TGCAGTGGCACACAGGGTCGGGGCTATGGCTACACCTTC. Protein product: CSGTQGRGYGYTF.

This clonotype has at least ten counts. The rearrangement joins TRBV11-2 to TRBJ2-3, with D possibly matching TRBD1 (6 bases). V was clipped by 5 bases and J by 2 bases, with 14 bases between them. Germline values: CDR1 SGHAT, CDR2 FQNNGV. This CDR3 spans 15 amino acids. CDR3 DNA: TGTGCCAGCAGCCCAGGAAGGGGGATCACAGATACGCAGTATTTT. Protein product: CASSPGRGITDTQYF.

The table lists this clonotype with a few counts. The chain is built from TRBV2 and TRBJ2-5; 12 bases align to TRBD2. Trimming removed 6 bases from V and 0 bases from J; junction bases left unmatched: 5. CDR3 length equals 16 residues. Germline V gives CDR1 SNHLY, CDR2 FYNNEI. This CDR3 is CASRGTSGGNQETQYF. The CDR3 DNA follows: TGTGCCAGCAGGGGTACTAGCGGGGGGAACCAAGAGACCCAGTACTTC. The complete variable domain, with remaining parts taken from reference TRBV2 and TRBJ2-5, reads EPEVTQTPSHQVTQMGQEVILRCVPISNHLYFYWYRQILGQKVEFLVSFYNNEISEKSEIFDDQFSVERPDGSNFTLKIRSTKLEDSAMYFCASRGTSGGNQETQYFGPGTRLLVL.

The chain combines TRBV30 with TRBJ2-1; D is unresolved. The length of the CDR3 is 13 residues. Germline CDR1 GTSNPN, CDR2 SVGIG (reference sequence). Trimming stripped 2 bases from V and 0 bases from J, with 5 bases between. The CDR3: CAWSPGSYNEQFF. DNA of the CDR3: TGTGCCTGGAGTCCGGGCTCCTACAATGAGCAGTTCTTC.

The chain recombines TRBV7-2 with TRBJ2-1; weak D call: TRBD1 (6 bases). Near its end, the DNA agrees better with TRBJ2-7, so the J call may be wrong. The CDR3 covers 15 residues. Germline-derived CDR1 and CDR2 are SGHTA and FQGNSA. The CDR3 reads CASSATGTYYYEQYF. Here the CDR3 DNA reads TGTGCCAGCAGCGCGACTGGGACATACTACTACGAGCAGTACTTC.

V and J are TRBV3-1 and TRBJ2-7, with 10 bases lining up with TRBD2. The J call is in doubt because the DNA end fits TRBJ2-1 better. The CDR3 loop spans 15 amino acids. Looked up from germline, CDR1 is LGHDT and CDR2 is YNNKEL (reference sequence). The CDR3 loop is CASSQQAGGGNEQFF. The DNA for the CDR3 is TGTGCCAGCAGCCAACAAGCGGGAGGGGGGAATGAGCAGTTCTTC.

This clonotype was counted at least ten times. The V gene is TRBV7-9, the J gene TRBJ2-1, with D perhaps matching TRBD2 (5 bases). Germline CDR1 reads SEHNR; CDR2 reads FQNEAQ (reference sequence). CDR3 length: 16 amino acids. The V and J ends lost 5 bases and 5 bases respectively, with 19 bases between them. The CDR3 sequence: CASSQTAGQGNNEQFF. The CDR3 region has the DNA TGTGCCAGCAGCCAGACCGCGGGTCAAGGAAACAATGAGCAGTTCTTC.

This clonotype showed up many times. V and J are TRBV19 and TRBJ2-2; no reliable D call. Per germline, CDR1 LNHDA and CDR2 SQIVND (reference sequence). The CDR3 contains 15 residues. V lost 3 bases to trimming and J lost 1 base, with 9 bases between them. The CDR3 sequence is CASSMLGQNTGELFF. CDR3 in DNA: TGTGCCAGTAGTATGTTAGGGCAGAACACCGGGGAGCTGTTTTTT.

The V call is TRBV5-5, the J call TRBJ1-2, with D perhaps TRBD1 (6 bases). Per the germline V gene, CDR1 is SGHKS and CDR2 is YYEKEE (reference sequence). The CDR3 consists of 14 residues. V was trimmed by 0 bases and J by 5 bases, leaving 11 bases between them. The CDR3 region is CASSLGTGRYGYTF. Written as DNA, the CDR3 is TGTGCCAGCAGCTTGGGCACAGGGAGATATGGCTACACCTTC.